The entry below gives a single T cell receptor (beta chain) sequence along with its context. The antigen remains undetermined. This entry is derived from a study of T cell responses to AZD1222 COVID-19 vaccine. Whole-study findings and limits: Reports say nearly half of spike-specific TCRs go after unmutated variant regions. Increased Spike-specific TCR breadth and depth were observed after two AZD1222 doses. The peak T cell response came first, and repertoires were sampled only after it. White British donors predominated, females outnumbered males, and clonal diversity was possibly underestimated.

With 5 bases removed from V and 5 bases from J, the gap between germline ends came to 10 bases. Germline V gives CDR1 SGHDN, CDR2 FVKESK. The CDR3 is 14 residues long. TCRdb's table, derived via immunoSEQ multiplex PCR, lists solely in-frame clones and lacks some. The table includes some 91,000 clones, about nine tenths detected once. The V gene is TRBV14, the J gene TRBJ1-6; D not resolved. The source material was peripheral blood, sampled on day 0 of AZD1222 vaccination. The TCR sequence derives from an adult in good health. In DNA form, the CDR3 reads TGTGCCAGCAGCTCACAGCGGGATAATTCACCCCTCCACTTT. Its translation: CASSSQRDNSPLHF. The whole variable domain, filled in from reference TRBV14 and TRBJ1-6, reads EAGVTQFPSHSVIEKGQTVTLRCDPISGHDNLYWYRRVMGKEIKFLLHFVKESKQDESGMPNNRFLAERTGGTYSTLKVQPAELEDSGVYFCASSSQRDNSPLHFGNGTRLTVT.